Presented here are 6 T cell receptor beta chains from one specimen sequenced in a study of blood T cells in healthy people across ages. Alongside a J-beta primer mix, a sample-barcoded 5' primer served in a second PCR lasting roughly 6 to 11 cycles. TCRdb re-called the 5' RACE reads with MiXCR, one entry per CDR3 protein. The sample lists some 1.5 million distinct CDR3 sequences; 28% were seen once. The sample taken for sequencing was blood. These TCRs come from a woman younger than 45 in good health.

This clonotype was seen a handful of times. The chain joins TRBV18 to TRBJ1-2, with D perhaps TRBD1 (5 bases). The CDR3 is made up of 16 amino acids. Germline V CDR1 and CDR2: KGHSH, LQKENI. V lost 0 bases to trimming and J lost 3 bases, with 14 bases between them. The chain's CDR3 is CASSPPVPGLDYGYTF. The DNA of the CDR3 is TGTGCCAGCTCACCACCGGTACCAGGGCTCGACTATGGCTACACCTTC.

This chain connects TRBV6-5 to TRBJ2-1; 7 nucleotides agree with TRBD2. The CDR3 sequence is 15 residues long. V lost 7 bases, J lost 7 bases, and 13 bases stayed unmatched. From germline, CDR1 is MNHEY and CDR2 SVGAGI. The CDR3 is CASTSSTSLGNEQFF. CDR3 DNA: TGTGCCAGCACTTCCTCGACTAGCCTCGGGAATGAGCAGTTCTTC.

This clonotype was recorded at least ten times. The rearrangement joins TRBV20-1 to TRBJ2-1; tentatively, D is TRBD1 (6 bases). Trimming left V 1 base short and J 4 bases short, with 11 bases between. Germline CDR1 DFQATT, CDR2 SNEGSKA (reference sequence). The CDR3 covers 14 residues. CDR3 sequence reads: CSARVEGEYNEQFF. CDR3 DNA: TGCAGTGCTAGAGTAGAGGGGGAGTACAATGAGCAGTTCTTC.

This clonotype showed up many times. CDR3 nucleotide sequence: TGTGCCAGCAGCCGGGACAGGGTAGACAATGAGCAGTTCTTC. This sequence encodes CASSRDRVDNEQFF. The rearrangement links TRBV28 to TRBJ2-1, with 9 bases aligning to TRBD1. The V and J ends lost 6 bases and 5 bases, in that order; junction bases with no gene match: 5. CDR3 size: 14 residues. CDR1 and CDR2 (germline): MDHEN, SYDVKM.

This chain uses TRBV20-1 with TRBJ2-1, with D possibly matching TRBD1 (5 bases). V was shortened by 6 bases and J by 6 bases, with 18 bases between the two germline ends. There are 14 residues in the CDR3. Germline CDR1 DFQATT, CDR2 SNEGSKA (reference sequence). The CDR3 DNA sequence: TGCAGTGCGGGCATGGACACCCTCGTCAATGAGCAGTTCTTC. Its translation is CSAGMDTLVNEQFF.

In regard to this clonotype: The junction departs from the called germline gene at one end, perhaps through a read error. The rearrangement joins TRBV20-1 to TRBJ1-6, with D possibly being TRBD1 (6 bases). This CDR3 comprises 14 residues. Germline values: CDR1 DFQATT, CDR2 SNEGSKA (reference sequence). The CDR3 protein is CSASSTGYSSPLHF. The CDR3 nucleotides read TGCAGTGCTAGCTCGACAGGCTATAGTTCACCCCTCCACTTT.